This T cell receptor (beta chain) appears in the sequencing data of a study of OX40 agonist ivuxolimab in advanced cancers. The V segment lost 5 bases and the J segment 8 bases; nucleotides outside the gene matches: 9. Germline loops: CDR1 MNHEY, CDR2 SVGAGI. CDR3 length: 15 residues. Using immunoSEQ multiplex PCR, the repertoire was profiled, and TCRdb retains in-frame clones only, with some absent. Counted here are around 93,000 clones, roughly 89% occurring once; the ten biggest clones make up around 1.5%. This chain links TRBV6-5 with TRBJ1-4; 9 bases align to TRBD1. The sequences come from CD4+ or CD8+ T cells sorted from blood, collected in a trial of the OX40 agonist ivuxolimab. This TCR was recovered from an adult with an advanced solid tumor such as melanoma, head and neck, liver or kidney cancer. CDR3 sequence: CASSVTGGAPEKLFF. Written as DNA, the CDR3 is TGTGCCAGCAGTGTAACAGGGGGCGCCCCAGAAAAACTGTTTTTT.